The entry below describes one T cell receptor beta chain. The sample originates from a study of blood T cell repertoires in COVID-19. Germline CDR1 reads SNHLY; CDR2 reads FYNNEI. The CDR3 length is 17 residues. V shed 3 bases, J shed 2 bases, and the junction held 9 bases outside the gene matches. Libraries were prepared by immunoSEQ multiplex PCR; TCRdb keeps only in-frame clonotypes and omits some of them. The sample lists just under 150,000 clones, roughly 90% seen once, with 0.95% in the top ten. The sample comprised peripheral blood. The chain couples TRBV2 to TRBJ1-5; 8 bases agree with TRBD1. The receptor's source is a woman aged 45 to 65 with acute or convalescent COVID-19. CDR3 in DNA: TGTGCCAGCAGTGAGTTGTCGACAGGGGCTGGCAATCAGCCCCAGCATTTT. Its translation is CASSELSTGAGNQPQHF.